The 2 T cell receptor beta chains listed next were all sequenced from one sample in a study of T cells in Graves' hyperthyroidism and ophthalmopathy. TCR beta CDR3 sequences were amplified from RNA transcripts. HTBI primers were employed in a first-round RT-PCR of the TCR CDR3. TCRdb re-derived calls from the multiplex PCR reads in MiXCR, one entry per CDR3 protein. The repertoire holds hundreds of thousands of distinct CDR3 sequences, with around 15% as singletons. The sample consisted of blood. These receptors were collected from a woman aged 25-40 years with Graves' hyperthyroidism.

The chain has TRBV20-1 and TRBJ2-1, with TRBD2 matching 10 bases. CDR1 is DFQATT and CDR2 is SNEGSKA in the germline V gene (reference sequence). V lost 0 bases and J lost 2; bases outside the gene matches: 13. The CDR3 is 19 residues long. The CDR3 region is CSAREPSGSRGGTYNEQFF. The CDR3 bases are TGCAGTGCTAGAGAACCTAGCGGGAGTCGGGGCGGAACCTACAATGAGCAGTTCTTC.

This clonotype has more than one count but fewer than ten. One end of the junction varies from germline; a read error may be responsible. The chain joins TRBV4-3 to TRBJ1-1; no firm D call. Germline V gene sequence: CDR1 LGHNA, CDR2 YSLEER. This CDR3 contains 14 residues. The CDR3 region has the DNA TGCGCCAGCAGCCAAGATCCGGGGAACACTGAAGCTCTCTTT. Translating gives CASSQDPGNTEALF.